Listed below are T cell receptor beta chains from one sample, sequenced in a study of shared clonotypes between healthy human individuals. Profiling relied on immunoSEQ multiplex PCR, and the TCRdb table lists in-frame clones only, not all of them. The sample comprises roughly 480,000 clones, 79% of which are singletons, and approximately 12% rests with the top ten. The source material was PBMCs. The source of these receptors is a woman aged 40 to 55 in good health. Some clones in this sample may be carry-over from other donors' samples. The CDR3 runs from the conserved cysteine through the conserved F or W. D genes are given only for firm matches.

>TRBV4-2|TRBD1
CASSHPGQVEKLFF
>TRBV27|TRBD1
CASSSRTGVYEQYF
>TRBV6-1|TRBD1
CASGRGDRVYEKLFF
>TRBV2|TRBD1
CASSLRDRETNYEQYF
>TRBV5-4|TRBD2
CASSLDGRGYEQYF
>TRBV5-4|NA
CASSLEGGYNEQFF
>TRBV9|NA
CASSVGGSGNTGELFF
>TRBV5-4|TRBD2
CASSKPAGTRASTDTQYF
>TRBV5-4|TRBD1
CASSDRGESSYEQYF
>TRBV19|TRBD1
CASSTLQGAQDTEAFF
>TRBV5-1|TRBD1
CASSFGQDQETQYF
>TRBV4-1|TRBD1
CASSQAQGARGELFF
>TRBV11-3|NA
CASGKSYNEQFF
>TRBV29-1|TRBD2
CSVEITSGGTEETQYF
>TRBV7-9|TRBD2
CASSHGTSGSYEQYF
>TRBV5-4|NA
CASSRAGENQPQHF
>TRBV21-1|NA
CASSNLPRAGQADEQYF
>TRBV4-2|TRBD2
CASSQVGTSGYNEQFF
>TRBV12-1|NA
CASSCRGAGELFF
>TRBV15|TRBD1
CATSRITGQGAKAFF
>TRBV5-1|TRBD2
CASSLLLAGGEVYNEQFF
>TRBV7-2|NA
CASSLRAQQVQGSTEAFF
>TRBV11-2|NA
CASSFNKPYEQYF
>TRBV9|TRBD1
CASSVGGTGGTEAFF
>TRBV2|NA
CASSGQLGDGYTF
>TRBV29-1|NA
CSVLLPGRNTIYF
>TRBV6-5|NA
CASSYSAGANYGYTF
>TRBV9|NA
CASSIGGNTNTGELFF
>TRBV7-2|NA
CASSLGTTTFNYGYTF
>TRBV1|NA
CTSSQRHGPAMNTEAFF
>TRBV11-1|TRBD2
CASSLREVVAKNIQYF
>TRBV27|TRBD2
CASSLSMREGPRVADTQYF
>TRBV4-1|NA
CASSPRDTISGANVLTF
>TRBV4-2|NA
CASSQGDGPTTEQYF
>TRBV7-2|NA
CASSQLAGQLNTEAFF
>TRBV15|NA
CATSRDPSNRYEQYF
>TRBV5-4|NA
CASSLSRARSEQFF
>TRBV7-3|NA
CASSLGRGRAANEQFF
>TRBV19|NA
CASRGREKSSNQPQHF
>TRBV11-2|TRBD2
CASSLRGGGGTDTQYF
>TRBV18|TRBD2
CASSPGRGANTGELFF
>TRBV19|NA
CASSISRQTEAFF
>TRBV12-5|TRBD2
CASGLMKGLAGETGELFF
>TRBV5-4|TRBD1
CASSLTGGNSNQPQHF
>TRBV5-8|TRBD1
CASPPSRDRNYEQYF
>TRBV28|NA
CATIVGGHNTEAFF
>TRBV6-6|NA
CASSIREGGTYNEQFF
>TRBV11-2|TRBD2
CASSLRGSGRYNEQFF
>TRBV19|NA
CASSKSGSSYTF
>TRBV5-1|TRBD1
CASSGGTGSQREQYF